This T cell receptor beta chain comes out of a study of T cells in Graves' hyperthyroidism and ophthalmopathy. Study-wide points: Blood also contained most expanded thyroid clonotypes above 0.001.

Regions amplified from RNA transcripts were the TCR beta CDR3 regions. A set of HTBI primers served as the primers for a first-round RT-PCR of the TCR CDR3. TCRdb recomputed calls from the multiplex PCR reads with MiXCR, one row per CDR3 protein. The sample lists under 350,000 distinct CDR3 sequences; approximately 15% were seen once. CDR3 length: 14 amino acids. Deletions cut 5 bases from V and 0 bases from J, with 8 bases between. Germline CDR1 is MNHNS and CDR2 is SASEGT. This clonotype was seen ten or more times. Its antigen is currently unknown. The chain combines TRBV6-1 with TRBJ1-3; D is ambiguous. This receptor was obtained from a woman in her thirties or forties with Graves' ophthalmopathy. Sequencing was carried out using blood. The CDR3 loop is CASSQVLSGNTIYF. The DNA of the CDR3 is TGTGCCAGCAGTCAGGTGCTCTCTGGAAACACCATATATTTT.